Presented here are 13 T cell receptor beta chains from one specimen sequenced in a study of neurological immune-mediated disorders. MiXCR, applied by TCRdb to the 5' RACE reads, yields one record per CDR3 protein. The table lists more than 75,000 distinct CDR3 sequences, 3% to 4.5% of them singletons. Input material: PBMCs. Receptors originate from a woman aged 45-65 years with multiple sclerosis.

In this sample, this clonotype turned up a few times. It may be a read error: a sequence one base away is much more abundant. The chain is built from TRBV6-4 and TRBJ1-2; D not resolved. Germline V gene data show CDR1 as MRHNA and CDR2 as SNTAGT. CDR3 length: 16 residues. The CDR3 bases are TGTTCCAGCAGTGACCAAGTCTTCGGCGGCTTTTATGGCTACACCTTC. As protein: CSSSDQVFGGFYGYTF.

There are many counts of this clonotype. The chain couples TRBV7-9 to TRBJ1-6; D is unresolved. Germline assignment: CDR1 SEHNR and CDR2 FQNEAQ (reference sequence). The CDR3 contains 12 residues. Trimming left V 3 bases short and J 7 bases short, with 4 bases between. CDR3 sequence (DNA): TGTGCCAGCAGCTTGATAAATTCACCCCTCCACTTT. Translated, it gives CASSLINSPLHF.

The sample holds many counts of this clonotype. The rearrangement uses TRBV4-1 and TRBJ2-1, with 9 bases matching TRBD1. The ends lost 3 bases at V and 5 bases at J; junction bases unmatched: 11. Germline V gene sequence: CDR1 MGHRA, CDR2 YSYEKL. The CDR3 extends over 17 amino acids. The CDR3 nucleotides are TGCGCCAGCAGCCATACCGGGGCCGGGACAGGGAACAATGAGCAGTTCTTC. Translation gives CASSHTGAGTGNNEQFF.

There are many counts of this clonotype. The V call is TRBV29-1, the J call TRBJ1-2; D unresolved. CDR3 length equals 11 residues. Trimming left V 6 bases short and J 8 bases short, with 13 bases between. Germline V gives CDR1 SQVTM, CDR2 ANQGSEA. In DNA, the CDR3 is TGCAGCGTCGAGATCCCTGGGGGCTACACCTTC. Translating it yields CSVEIPGGYTF.

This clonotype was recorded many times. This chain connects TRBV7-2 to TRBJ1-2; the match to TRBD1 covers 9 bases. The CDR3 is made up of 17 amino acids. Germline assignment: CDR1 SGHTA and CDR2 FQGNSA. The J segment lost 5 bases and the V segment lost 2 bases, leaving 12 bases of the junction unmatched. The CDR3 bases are TGTGCCAGCAGCTTAACCTCCGGGACAGGGTGGGAATATGGCTACACCTTC. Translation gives CASSLTSGTGWEYGYTF.

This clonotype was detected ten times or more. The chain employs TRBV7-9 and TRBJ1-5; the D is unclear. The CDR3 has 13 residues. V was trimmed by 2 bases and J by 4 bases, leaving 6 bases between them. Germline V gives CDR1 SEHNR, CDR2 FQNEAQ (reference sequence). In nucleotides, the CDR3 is TGTGCCAGCAGCTTAAGCTGGAATCAGCCCCAGCATTTT. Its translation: CASSLSWNQPQHF.

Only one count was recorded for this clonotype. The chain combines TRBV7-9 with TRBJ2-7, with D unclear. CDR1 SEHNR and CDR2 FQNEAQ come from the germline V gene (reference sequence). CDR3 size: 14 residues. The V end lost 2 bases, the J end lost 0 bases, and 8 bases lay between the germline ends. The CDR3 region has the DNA TGTGCCAGCAGCTTAACAGTGAGCTCCTACGAGCAGTACTTC. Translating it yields CASSLTVSSYEQYF. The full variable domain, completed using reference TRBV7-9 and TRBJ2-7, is DTGVSQNPRHKITKRGQNVTFRCDPISEHNRLYWYRQTLGQGPEFLTYFQNEAQLEKSRLLSDRFSAERPKGSFSTLEIQRTEQGDSAMYLCASSLTVSSYEQYFGPGTRLTVT.

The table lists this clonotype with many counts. CDR3 region: CASSLAPPGSGHEQFF. DNA for the CDR3: TGCGCCAGCAGCTTGGCCCCCCCGGGAAGCGGACATGAGCAGTTCTTC. The chain joins TRBV5-1 to TRBJ2-1, with a possible D match to TRBD2 (5 bases). The CDR3 consists of 16 residues. The ends were cut back, 0 bases at V and 8 bases at J, with 18 bases in the middle. Germline V gives CDR1 SGHRS, CDR2 YFSETQ.

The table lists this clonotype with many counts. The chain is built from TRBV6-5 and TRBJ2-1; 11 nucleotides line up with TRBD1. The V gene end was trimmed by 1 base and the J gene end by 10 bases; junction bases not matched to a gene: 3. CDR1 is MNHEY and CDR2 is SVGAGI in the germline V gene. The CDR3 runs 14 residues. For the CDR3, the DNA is TGTGCCAGCAGTTACTGGACAGGGGGCGACGAGCAGTTCTTC. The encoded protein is CASSYWTGGDEQFF.

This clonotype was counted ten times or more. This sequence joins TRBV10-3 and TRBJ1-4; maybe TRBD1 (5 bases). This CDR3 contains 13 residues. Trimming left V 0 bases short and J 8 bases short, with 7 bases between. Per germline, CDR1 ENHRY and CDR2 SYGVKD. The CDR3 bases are TGTGCCATCAGTGAGTCAGACAGAGAAAAACTGTTTTTT. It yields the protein CAISESDREKLFF.

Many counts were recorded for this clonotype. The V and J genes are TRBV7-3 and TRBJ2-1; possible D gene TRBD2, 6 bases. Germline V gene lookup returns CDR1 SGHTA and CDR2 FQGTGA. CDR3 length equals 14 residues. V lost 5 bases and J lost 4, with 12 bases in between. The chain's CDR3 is CASSPQGLYNEQFF. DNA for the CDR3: TGTGCCAGCAGCCCCCAGGGACTTTACAATGAGCAGTTCTTC.

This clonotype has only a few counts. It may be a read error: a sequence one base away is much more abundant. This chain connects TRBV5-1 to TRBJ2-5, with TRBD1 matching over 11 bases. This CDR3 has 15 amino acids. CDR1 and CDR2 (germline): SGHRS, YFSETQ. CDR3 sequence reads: CASSSRTGGLENQYF. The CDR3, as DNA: TGCGCCAGCAGCTCGCGGACAGGGGGCCTGGAGAACCAGTACTTC.

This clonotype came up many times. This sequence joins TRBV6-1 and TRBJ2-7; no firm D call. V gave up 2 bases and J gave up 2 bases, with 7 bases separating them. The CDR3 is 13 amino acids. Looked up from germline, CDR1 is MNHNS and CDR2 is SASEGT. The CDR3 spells CASSENGPYEQYF. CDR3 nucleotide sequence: TGTGCCAGCAGTGAAAACGGACCCTACGAGCAGTACTTC.